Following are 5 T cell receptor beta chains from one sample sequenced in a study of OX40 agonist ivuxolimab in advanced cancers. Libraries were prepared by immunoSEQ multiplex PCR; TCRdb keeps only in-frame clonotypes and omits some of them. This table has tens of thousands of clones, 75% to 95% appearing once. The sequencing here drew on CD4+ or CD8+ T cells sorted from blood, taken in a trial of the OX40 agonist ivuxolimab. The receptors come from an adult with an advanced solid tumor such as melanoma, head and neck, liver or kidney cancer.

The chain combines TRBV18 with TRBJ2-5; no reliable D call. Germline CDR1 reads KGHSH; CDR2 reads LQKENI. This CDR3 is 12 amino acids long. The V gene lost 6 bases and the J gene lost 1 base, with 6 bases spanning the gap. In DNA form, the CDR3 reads TGTGCCAGCTCCGACACCCAAGAGACCCAGTACTTC. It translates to CASSDTQETQYF. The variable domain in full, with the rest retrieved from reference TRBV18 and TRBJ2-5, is NAGVMQNPRHLVRRRGQEARLRCSPMKGHSHVYWYRQLPEEGLKFMVYLQKENIIDESGMPKERFSAEFPKEGPSILRIQQVVRGDSAAYFCASSDTQETQYFGPGTRLLVL.

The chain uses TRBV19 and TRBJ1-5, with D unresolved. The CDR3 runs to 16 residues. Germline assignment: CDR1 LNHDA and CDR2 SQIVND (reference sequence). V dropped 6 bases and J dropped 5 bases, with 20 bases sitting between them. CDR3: CASRIESVSGDQPQHF. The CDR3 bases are TGTGCCAGTAGGATCGAGAGTGTAAGCGGCGATCAGCCCCAGCATTTT.

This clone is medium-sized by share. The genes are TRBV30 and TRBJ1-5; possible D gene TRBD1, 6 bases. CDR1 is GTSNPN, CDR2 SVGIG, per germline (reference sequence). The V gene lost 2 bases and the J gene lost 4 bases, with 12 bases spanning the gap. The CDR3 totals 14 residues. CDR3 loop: CAWSSGGPNQPQHF. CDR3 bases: TGTGCCTGGAGTAGTGGGGGCCCTAATCAGCCCCAGCATTTT.

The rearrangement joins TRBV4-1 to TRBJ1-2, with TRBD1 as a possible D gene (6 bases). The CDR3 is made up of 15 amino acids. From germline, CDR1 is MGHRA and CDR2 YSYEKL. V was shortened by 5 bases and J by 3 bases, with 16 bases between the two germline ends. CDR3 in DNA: TGCGCCAGCAGCTTGAAGGGGGGGCTGGACTATGGCTACACCTTC. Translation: CASSLKGGLDYGYTF.

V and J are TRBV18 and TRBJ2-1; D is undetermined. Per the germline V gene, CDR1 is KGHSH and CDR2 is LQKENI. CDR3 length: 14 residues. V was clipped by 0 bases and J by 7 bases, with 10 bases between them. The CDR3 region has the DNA TGTGCCAGCTCACCACCGCTTAATTTAAATGAGCAGTTCTTC. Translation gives CASSPPLNLNEQFF.